Below, 21 T cell receptor beta chains from the same sample are listed, as sequenced in a study of human T cells and chemical hapten exposure (dated by TCRdb to the early 2020s). The time point label, as the study defines it: patch test 1, 2 weeks after DPC sensitization. The intended sense of this specimen's treatment or condition label: therapeutic diphenylcyclopropenone sensitization with weekly scalp DPC. Unfractionated whole blood was collected in Tempus Blood RNA tubes, and total RNA was extracted from that blood. Library generation was performed with RACE. Instrument used: NextSeq 500. The public reads were reanalyzed by TCRdb: fastp trimming at Q25, MiXCR alignment, in-frame beta chains only. Each entry is one CDR3 protein sequence, shown with its most common DNA and genes. The sample records roughly 50,000 distinct CDR3 sequences, approximately 11% of which are singletons. The ten largest clones represent 1.8% of the sample.

Sample: whole blood, taken in connection with sensitization to the hapten diphenylcyclopropenone (DPC). The receptor set was obtained from a woman in her forties with alopecia areata. Some clones in this sample may be carry-over from other donors' samples.

This chain links TRBV28 with TRBJ2-1; D perhaps matches TRBD1 (5 bases). V was shortened by 5 bases and J by 10 bases, with 15 bases between the two germline ends. Germline CDR1 is MDHEN and CDR2 is SYDVKM. The CDR3 loop spans 13 amino acids. DNA for the CDR3: TGTGCCAGCAGTCCTTCAGGGCCTCGGGAGCAGTTCTTC. It translates to CASSPSGPREQFF. Variable domain in full (rest from reference TRBV28 and TRBJ2-1): DVKVTQSSRYLVKRTGEKVFLECVQDMDHENMFWYRQDPGLGLRLIYFSYDVKMKEKGDIPEGYSVSREKKERFSLILESASTNQTSMYLCASSPSGPREQFFGPGTRLTVL.

The genes are TRBV7-8 and TRBJ2-4; D is unclear. This CDR3 spans 14 amino acids. Germline assignment: CDR1 SGHVS and CDR2 FQNEAQ. Trimming removed 3 bases at V and 6 bases at J, with 12 bases between. CDR3 sequence: CASSFGQERNIQYF. The CDR3 DNA reads TGTGCCAGCAGCTTTGGGCAGGAGAGAAACATTCAGTACTTC.

This clonotype was seen ten or more times. The genes are TRBV7-2 and TRBJ2-3; D might be TRBD2 (7 bases). V was clipped by 5 bases and J by 6 bases, with 21 bases between them. The germline V gene has CDR1 SGHTA and CDR2 FQGNSA. The CDR3 has 16 residues. In DNA form, the CDR3 reads TGTGCCAGCAGCACACGGGCGGGGGCCGGGGTGGATACGCAGTATTTT. Translation gives CASSTRAGAGVDTQYF.

This clonotype occurred a few times. The chain uses TRBV28 and TRBJ1-6; D may be TRBD1 (5 bases). Trimming cost V 3 bases and J 3 bases, with 18 bases left between them. The germline CDR1 and CDR2 sequences are MDHEN and SYDVKM. The CDR3 totals 18 residues. The CDR3 region has the DNA TGTGCCAGCAGTTTTCGCTGGGGACCCCTTAACTATAATTCACCCCTCCACTTT. This codes for CASSFRWGPLNYNSPLHF.

This clonotype was found a few times. The chain has TRBV29-1 and TRBJ2-3; TRBD2 matches at 7 bases. Trimming cost V 1 base and J 6 bases; bases outside gene matches: 7. CDR3 length: 14 residues. Germline V gives CDR1 SQVTM, CDR2 ANQGSEA. The CDR3 DNA sequence: TGCAGCGTTGAAGGGGGGGGTGGCTGGGATACGCAGTATTTT. It is translated as CSVEGGGGWDTQYF.

This clonotype was recorded a few times. The chain recombines TRBV12-3 or TRBV12-4 with TRBJ1-3; 7 bases agree with TRBD1. The CDR3 has 17 residues. After removal of 6 bases from V and 0 bases from J, the junction contained 11 bases not matched to a gene. CDR3 nucleotides: TGTGCCAGCAGCCAAAAGAGGACAGGCGTCTCTGGAAACACCATATATTTT. It yields the protein CASSQKRTGVSGNTIYF.

This clonotype was seen ten or more times. The chain combines TRBV27 with TRBJ2-2; D not certain. CDR1 and CDR2 from the germline V gene are MNHEY and SMNVEV (reference sequence). Trimming cost V 2 bases and J 6 bases, with 13 bases left between them. This CDR3 region has 15 residues. The CDR3 DNA reads TGTGCCAGCAGTTTAAGGCCCGAGGTAGCCGGGGAGCTGTTTTTT. It codes for CASSLRPEVAGELFF.

The chain employs TRBV6-1 and TRBJ1-2; weak D call: TRBD1 (5 bases). CDR1 is MNHNS and CDR2 is SASEGT in the germline V gene. Trimming pared 0 bases from V and 4 bases from J, leaving 21 bases between. This CDR3 is built from 18 residues. CDR3 nucleotide sequence: TGTGCCAGCAGTGAAGCGCTTAAGAGGCCCGGGACGGCCTATGGCTACACCTTC. Translating gives CASSEALKRPGTAYGYTF.

There are many counts of this clonotype. As DNA, the CDR3 is TGTGCCAGCAGTTTCGGGGTTATCGTTGAAGCTTTCTTT. Translated: CASSFGVIVEAFF. The chain combines TRBV28 with TRBJ1-1; unclear D gene. The germline V and J ends were trimmed by 3 bases and 7 bases, with 12 bases remaining between them. The CDR3 length is 13 residues. The germline CDR1 and CDR2 sequences are MDHEN and SYDVKM.

This chain connects TRBV18 to TRBJ1-3; no firm D call. Germline V gives CDR1 KGHSH, CDR2 LQKENI. Trimming took 2 bases from V and 5 from J, leaving 7 bases between them. The CDR3 loop spans 13 amino acids. CDR3 amino acids: CASSPGERNTIYF. In DNA, the CDR3 is TGTGCCAGCTCACCAGGGGAGAGAAACACCATATATTTT.

This clonotype was counted at least ten times. This chain links TRBV7-6 with TRBJ1-2; 8 bases are shared with TRBD1. J gave up 9 bases and V 2 bases, and 5 bases lay outside the gene matches. Germline V gives CDR1 SGHVS, CDR2 FNYEAQ. The CDR3 runs 13 residues. CDR3 protein: CASSLMGQESYTF. In DNA form, the CDR3 reads TGTGCCAGCAGCTTAATGGGACAGGAGAGCTACACCTTC.

This clonotype was seen at least ten times. The genes are TRBV30 and TRBJ2-2; D tentatively reads TRBD1 or TRBD2 (5 bases each). With 8 bases removed from V and 4 bases from J, the gap between germline ends came to 17 bases. From germline, CDR1 is GTSNPN and CDR2 SVGIG (reference sequence). There are 14 residues in the CDR3. The CDR3 region has the DNA TGTGCCGGGGACCTGGGCAGGGCCACCGGGGAGCTGTTTTTT. It is translated as CAGDLGRATGELFF.

This clonotype occurred many times. The genes are TRBV18 and TRBJ2-3; D unresolved. The CDR3 is 13 residues long. The ends were cut back, 2 bases at V and 4 bases at J, with 7 bases in the middle. Germline lookup yields CDR1 KGHSH and CDR2 LQKENI. The CDR3: CASSPGESDTQYF. The CDR3 DNA follows: TGTGCCAGCTCACCAGGAGAGTCAGATACGCAGTATTTT.

V gene TRBV11-3 combines with J gene TRBJ2-3; D is uncertain. Trimming stripped 1 base from V and 3 bases from J, with 8 bases between. Per germline, CDR1 SGHNT and CDR2 YENEEA. The CDR3 totals 14 residues. CDR3 coding DNA: TGTGCCAGCAGCTTAGGAGGTCCGACAGATACGCAGTATTTT. Protein product: CASSLGGPTDTQYF.

This clonotype was counted ten times or more. V is TRBV11-2 and J is TRBJ2-1, with D possibly matching TRBD2 (5 bases). Germline CDR1 and CDR2: SGHAT and FQNNGV. Trimming pared 1 base from V and 4 bases from J, leaving 14 bases between. This CDR3 region has 16 residues. CDR3 coding DNA: TGTGCCAGCAGCTTAGCCGGCGGGTTATTATACAATGAGCAGTTCTTC. It yields the protein CASSLAGGLLYNEQFF.

Ten or more counts support this clonotype. This rearrangement joins TRBV7-9 to TRBJ2-1; D possibly matches TRBD1 or TRBD2 (6 bases each). CDR1 SEHNR and CDR2 FQNEAQ come from the germline V gene (reference sequence). The CDR3 consists of 14 residues. V dropped 1 base and J dropped 7 bases, with 11 bases sitting between them. The CDR3 DNA reads TGTGCCAGCAGCTTAGTTTCGGGGGCGAATGAGCAGTTCTTC. Protein: CASSLVSGANEQFF.

The chain combines TRBV28 with TRBJ2-1; the match to TRBD2 covers 7 bases. Losses at the gene ends were 6 bases for V and 7 bases for J; bases not matched to a gene: 12. The CDR3 covers 15 residues. Per the germline V gene, CDR1 is MDHEN and CDR2 is SYDVKM. The CDR3 region is CASSSQGAGVNEQFF. The CDR3 nucleotides are TGTGCCAGCAGCTCCCAGGGTGCGGGAGTGAATGAGCAGTTCTTC.

This clonotype was counted ten times or more. This chain connects TRBV14 to TRBJ1-4; perhaps TRBD1 as D (6 bases). Trimming left V 0 bases short and J 8 bases short, with 13 bases between. CDR3 size: 15 residues. Germline V gene data show CDR1 as SGHDN and CDR2 as FVKESK. In nucleotides, the CDR3 is TGTGCCAGCAGCCAAGATAAGCGGAGGGGGGAAAAACTGTTTTTT. This gives the protein CASSQDKRRGEKLFF.

V and J are TRBV18 and TRBJ1-1; 7 bases line up with TRBD1. Looked up from germline, CDR1 is KGHSH and CDR2 is LQKENI. V lost 1 base and J lost 6; bases outside the gene matches: 11. The CDR3 totals 16 residues. The CDR3, as DNA: TGTGCCAGCTCACCACGGGGGGGCACAGGGGACGCTGAAGCTTTCTTT. This sequence encodes CASSPRGGTGDAEAFF.

This clonotype was detected ten times or more. Mismatch with germline at one junction end may stem from a read error. The chain is built from TRBV20-1 and TRBJ1-6, with D tentatively TRBD1 (6 bases). CDR3 length equals 14 residues. Per germline, CDR1 DFQATT and CDR2 SNEGSKA (reference sequence). The CDR3 sequence is CSATNRVYSSPLHF. CDR3 bases: TGCAGTGCTACAAACAGGGTTTATAGTTCACCCCTCCACTTT.

This clonotype occurred a few times. The rearrangement joins TRBV30 to TRBJ2-5, with 9 nucleotides matching TRBD1. Per germline, CDR1 GTSNPN and CDR2 SVGIG (reference sequence). CDR3 length: 14 residues. The trim removed 2 bases at V and 2 bases at J, leaving 3 bases unmatched. The CDR3 coding sequence is TGTGCCTGGAGTAGAGGGACAGGGCAAGAGACCCAGTACTTC. Translating gives CAWSRGTGQETQYF.